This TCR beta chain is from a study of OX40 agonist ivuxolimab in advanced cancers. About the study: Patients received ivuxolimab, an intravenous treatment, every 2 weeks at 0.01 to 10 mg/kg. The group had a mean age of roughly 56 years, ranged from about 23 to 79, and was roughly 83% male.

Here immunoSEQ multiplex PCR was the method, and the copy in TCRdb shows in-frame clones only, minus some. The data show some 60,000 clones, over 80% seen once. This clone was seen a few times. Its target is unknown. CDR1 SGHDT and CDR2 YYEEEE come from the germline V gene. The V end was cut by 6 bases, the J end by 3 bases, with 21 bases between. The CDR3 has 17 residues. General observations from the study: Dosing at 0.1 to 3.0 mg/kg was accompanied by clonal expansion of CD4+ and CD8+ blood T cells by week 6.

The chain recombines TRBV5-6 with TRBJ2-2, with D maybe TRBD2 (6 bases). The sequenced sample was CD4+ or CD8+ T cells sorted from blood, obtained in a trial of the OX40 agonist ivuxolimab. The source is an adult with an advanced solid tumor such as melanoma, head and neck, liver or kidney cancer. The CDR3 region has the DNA TGTGCCAGCAATGTTGCCCTGGGACTTCGCGACACCGGGGAGCTGTTTTTT. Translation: CASNVALGLRDTGELFF.